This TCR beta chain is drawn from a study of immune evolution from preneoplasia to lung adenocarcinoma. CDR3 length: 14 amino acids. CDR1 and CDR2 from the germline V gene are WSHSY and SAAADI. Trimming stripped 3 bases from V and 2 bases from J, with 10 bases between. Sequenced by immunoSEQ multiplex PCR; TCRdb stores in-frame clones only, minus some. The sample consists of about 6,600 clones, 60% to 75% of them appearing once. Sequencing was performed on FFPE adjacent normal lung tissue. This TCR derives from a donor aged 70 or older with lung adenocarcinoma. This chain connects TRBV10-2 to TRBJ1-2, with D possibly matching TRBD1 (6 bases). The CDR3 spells CASSETGYNYGYTF. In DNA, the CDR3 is TGCGCCAGCAGTGAAACAGGGTACAACTATGGCTACACCTTC.